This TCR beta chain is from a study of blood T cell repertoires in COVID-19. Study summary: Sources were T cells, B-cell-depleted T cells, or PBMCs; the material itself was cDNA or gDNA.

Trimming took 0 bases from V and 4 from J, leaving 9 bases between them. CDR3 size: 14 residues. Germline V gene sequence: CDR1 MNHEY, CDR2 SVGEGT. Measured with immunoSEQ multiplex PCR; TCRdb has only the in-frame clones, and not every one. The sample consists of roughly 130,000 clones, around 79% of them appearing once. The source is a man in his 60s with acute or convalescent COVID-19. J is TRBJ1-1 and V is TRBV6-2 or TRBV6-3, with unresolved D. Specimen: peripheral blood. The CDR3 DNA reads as TGTGCCAGCAGTTACTCCGGTCCAGGCACTGAAGCTTTCTTT. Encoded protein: CASSYSGPGTEAFF.